Presented here are 28 T cell receptor beta chains from one specimen sequenced in a study of spatial heterogeneity in lung cancer. TCRdb used MiXCR to reprocess the 5' RACE reads, holding one entry per CDR3 protein. The sample yields 35,000 or so distinct CDR3 sequences, less than 5.5% seen once. Time point specified: sample taken at primary tumor resection. The authors sequenced whole RNA from tumor, nontumor lung or frozen PBMC without sorting. Sequencing was performed on PBMCs, taken at surgery. The receptors were gathered from a female donor with early-stage non-small cell lung cancer.

This clonotype was counted ten times or more. V usage is TRBV18 and J usage is TRBJ1-1; a weak D match, TRBD1 (5 bases). The CDR3 loop spans 14 amino acids. Germline assignment: CDR1 KGHSH and CDR2 LQKENI. V shed 2 bases and J shed 3 bases, with 10 bases lying between them. The DNA for the CDR3 is TGTGCCAGCTCACCAAGGGGTTTCGACACTGAAGCTTTCTTT. Its protein is CASSPRGFDTEAFF.

This chain joins TRBV7-9 and TRBJ1-2, with 9 bases that match TRBD1. CDR1 and CDR2 (germline): SEHNR, FQNEAQ (reference sequence). CDR3 length: 14 amino acids. After removal of 3 bases from V and 4 bases from J, the junction contained 3 bases not matched to a gene. The CDR3 reads CASSLGDRAYGYTF. The CDR3 DNA follows: TGTGCCAGCAGCTTGGGGGACAGGGCCTATGGCTACACCTTC.

The genes are TRBV9 and TRBJ2-5; 9 nucleotides agree with TRBD2. This CDR3 has 16 residues. CDR1 and CDR2 from the germline V gene are SGDLS and YYNGEE. The V segment lost 0 bases and the J segment 5 bases; nucleotides outside the gene matches: 8. This chain's CDR3 is CASSVGGLAGVETQYF. The DNA of the CDR3 is TGTGCCAGCAGCGTAGGTGGGTTAGCGGGGGTGGAGACCCAGTACTTC.

This clonotype was detected a few times. The J gene is TRBJ2-1, the V gene TRBV10-1; D call uncertain. V lost 4 bases to trimming and J lost 12 bases, with 22 bases between them. Germline V gene data show CDR1 as WNHNN and CDR2 as SYGVQD (reference sequence). The CDR3 covers 15 residues. The CDR3 sequence: CASSAQSTADRRQFF. CDR3 nucleotide sequence: TGCGCCAGCAGTGCTCAGTCTACCGCGGACCGCCGGCAGTTCTTC.

In this sample, this clonotype turned up many times. The CDR3 loop reads CASSADSNQPQHF. In DNA form, the CDR3 reads TGTGCCAGCAGCGCGGATAGCAATCAGCCCCAGCATTTT. The gene calls are TRBV27 and TRBJ1-5; no firm D call. The V end was cut by 6 bases, the J end by 0 bases, with 6 bases between. CDR3 length equals 13 residues. Germline CDR1 MNHEY, CDR2 SMNVEV (reference sequence).

The table lists this clonotype with many counts. The chain has TRBV7-6 and TRBJ2-7, with D uncertain. Germline loops: CDR1 SGHVS, CDR2 FNYEAQ. This CDR3 is 12 amino acids long. Trimming stripped 1 base from V and 6 bases from J, with 7 bases between. The CDR3 sequence is CASSLDKREQYF. CDR3 DNA: TGTGCCAGCAGCTTAGACAAGCGCGAGCAGTACTTC.

This clonotype was seen ten or more times. The rearrangement joins TRBV3-1 to TRBJ2-7; TRBD1 matches 9 bases. The CDR3 is 14 amino acids. With V trimmed by 4 bases and J by 11 bases, 12 bases remained unmatched. The V gene's germline CDR1 is LGHDT and CDR2 YNNKEL (reference sequence). Here the CDR3 reads CASSLSGRDRAEYF. DNA of the CDR3: TGTGCCAGCAGCCTTTCAGGCCGGGACAGGGCTGAGTACTTC.

This clonotype was recorded many times. The rearrangement joins TRBV29-1 to TRBJ2-1; D is ambiguous. The germline gives CDR1 SQVTM, CDR2 ANQGSEA. The CDR3 covers 12 residues. V gave up 6 bases and J gave up 5 bases, with 11 bases separating them. CDR3 sequence reads: CSVTRSDNEQFF. The CDR3 DNA reads as TGCAGCGTGACTCGGAGTGACAATGAGCAGTTCTTC.

There are many counts of this clonotype. The chain employs TRBV5-1 and TRBJ2-1, with TRBD1 matching 7 bases. The CDR3 sequence is 15 residues long. Germline-derived CDR1 and CDR2 are SGHRS and YFSETQ. The V segment lost 0 bases and the J segment 3 bases; nucleotides outside the gene matches: 3. The chain's CDR3 is CASSLGTGNYNEQFF. Written as DNA, the CDR3 is TGCGCCAGCAGCTTGGGGACAGGTAACTACAATGAGCAGTTCTTC.

V is TRBV6-1 and J is TRBJ1-2, with D unclear. Looked up from germline, CDR1 is MNHNS and CDR2 is SASEGT. The CDR3 has 15 amino acids. V lost 2 bases, J lost 0 bases, and 10 bases lay in between. The CDR3 loop reads CASSEWASTNYGYTF. For the CDR3, the DNA is TGTGCCAGCAGTGAATGGGCGTCTACTAACTATGGCTACACCTTC.

The sample holds many counts of this clonotype. This rearrangement joins TRBV29-1 to TRBJ2-7; 13 bases agree with TRBD2. The CDR3 length is 16 residues. V was clipped by 7 bases and J by 3 bases; unmatched bases: 12. Per germline, CDR1 SQVTM and CDR2 ANQGSEA. CDR3 DNA sequence: TGCAGCGCCCGGACTAGCGGGAGTAGTTCTGTCTACGAGCAGTACTTC. It codes for CSARTSGSSSVYEQYF.

Many counts were recorded for this clonotype. V and J are TRBV19 and TRBJ1-5; 9 positions match TRBD1. V lost 6 bases and J lost 7; bases outside the gene matches: 4. The germline V gene has CDR1 LNHDA and CDR2 SQIVND (reference sequence). There are 13 residues in the CDR3. DNA for the CDR3: TGTGCCAGTAGCGTGACAGGGGGACAGCCCCAGCATTTT. It codes for CASSVTGGQPQHF.

Only a few counts were recorded for this clonotype. The rearrangement links TRBV27 to TRBJ2-7; D not certain. V lost 6 bases, J lost 4 bases, and 10 bases lay in between. Germline V lookup: CDR1 MNHEY, CDR2 SMNVEV (reference sequence). The CDR3 covers 12 residues. The CDR3 sequence is CASRNTIYEQYF. The CDR3 DNA reads as TGTGCCAGCAGGAACACTATTTACGAGCAGTACTTC.

The chain has TRBV9 and TRBJ2-3; 8 positions match TRBD2. Germline V CDR1 and CDR2: SGDLS, YYNGEE. After removal of 3 bases from V and 4 bases from J, the junction contained 4 bases not matched to a gene. The CDR3 totals 14 residues. The CDR3 here is CASSESGGPDTQYF. The CDR3 DNA reads TGTGCCAGCAGCGAGAGCGGGGGCCCAGATACGCAGTATTTT.

This clonotype was counted many times. This chain links TRBV28 with TRBJ2-1, with TRBD2 matching over 8 bases. Trimming removed 4 bases from V and 2 bases from J; junction bases left unmatched: 7. CDR1 and CDR2 (germline): MDHEN, SYDVKM. There are 16 residues in the CDR3. CDR3 sequence (DNA): TGTGCCAGCAGTTCACTTTCGGGAGGGCCCTACAATGAGCAGTTCTTC. Protein: CASSSLSGGPYNEQFF.

In its sample, this clonotype was seen many times. V usage is TRBV6-5 and J usage is TRBJ1-1, with TRBD1 identical over 10 bases. V shed 4 bases and J 4 bases; nucleotides not matched to a gene: 0. Germline CDR1 reads MNHEY; CDR2 reads SVGAGI. The CDR3 contains 13 residues. CDR3 amino acids: CASSWTGGTEAFF. The CDR3 bases are TGTGCCAGCAGTTGGACAGGGGGCACTGAAGCTTTCTTT.

This clonotype was found many times. The V call is TRBV28, the J call TRBJ2-7; D perhaps matches TRBD1 (6 bases). Trimming pared 5 bases from V and 6 bases from J, leaving 17 bases between. This CDR3 spans 14 amino acids. Germline CDR1 reads MDHEN; CDR2 reads SYDVKM. The CDR3 coding sequence is TGTGCCAGCAGTCTCCCTAACAGGGAAGGCGAGCAGTACTTC. Its translation: CASSLPNREGEQYF. The full variable domain, in which reference TRBV28 and TRBJ2-7 provide the parts outside the CDR3, is DVKVTQSSRYLVKRTGEKVFLECVQDMDHENMFWYRQDPGLGLRLIYFSYDVKMKEKGDIPEGYSVSREKKERFSLILESASTNQTSMYLCASSLPNREGEQYFGPGTRLTVT.

This clonotype has ten or more counts. The J gene is TRBJ1-5, the V gene TRBV6-1, with D uncertain. Looked up from germline, CDR1 is MNHNS and CDR2 is SASEGT. The ends were cut back, 4 bases at V and 0 bases at J, with 10 bases in the middle. This CDR3 spans 15 amino acids. The CDR3 is CASSAQPYSNQPQHF. The CDR3 DNA reads TGTGCCAGCAGTGCGCAGCCTTATAGCAATCAGCCCCAGCATTTT.

This clonotype has a count of ten or more. The chain uses TRBV11-3 and TRBJ2-1; no clear D gene. Per the germline V gene, CDR1 is SGHNT and CDR2 is YENEEA. The CDR3 sequence is 14 residues long. Trimming removed 1 base at V and 6 bases at J, with 10 bases between. The CDR3 loop is CASSLGLSSNEQFF. The CDR3 bases are TGTGCCAGCAGCTTAGGTTTATCCAGCAATGAGCAGTTCTTC.

This clonotype has a count of ten or more. This chain connects TRBV5-1 to TRBJ2-1; D might be TRBD2 (6 bases). CDR3 size: 15 residues. Germline V gene sequence: CDR1 SGHRS, CDR2 YFSETQ. Trimming cost V 1 base and J 3 bases, with 11 bases left between them. The CDR3 reads CASSLNGGNYNEQFF. The CDR3 DNA sequence: TGCGCCAGCAGCTTGAACGGGGGAAACTACAATGAGCAGTTCTTC.

This clonotype was counted ten times or more. The chain uses TRBV7-2 and TRBJ2-5, with D possibly matching TRBD1 (5 bases). The CDR3 consists of 13 residues. The germline V and J ends were trimmed by 5 bases and 9 bases, with 16 bases remaining between them. Germline V lookup: CDR1 SGHTA, CDR2 FQGNSA. The CDR3 here is CASSGWTPMAQYF. DNA of the CDR3: TGTGCCAGCAGCGGGTGGACACCGATGGCCCAGTACTTC.

This clonotype came up many times. The rearrangement uses TRBV28 and TRBJ1-1; D might be TRBD1 (6 bases). Germline V lookup: CDR1 MDHEN, CDR2 SYDVKM. Trimming left V 10 bases short and J 2 bases short, with 14 bases between. The CDR3 runs to 13 residues. DNA for the CDR3: TGTGCCATAACGGGACACGGAAACACTGAAGCTTTCTTT. Translation: CAITGHGNTEAFF.

The V gene is TRBV11-2, the J gene TRBJ1-1, with a possible D match to TRBD1 (5 bases). The CDR3 length is 14 residues. Trimming removed 5 bases at V and 1 base at J, with 11 bases between. Germline loops: CDR1 SGHAT, CDR2 FQNNGV. This CDR3 reads CASSPFGANTEAFF. The CDR3 bases are TGTGCCAGCAGCCCTTTTGGGGCGAACACTGAAGCTTTCTTT.

This clonotype was found many times. The chain joins TRBV5-4 to TRBJ1-3; TRBD1 agrees at 10 bases. The CDR3 has 16 amino acids. V was clipped by 4 bases and J by 2 bases; unmatched bases: 6. Germline-derived CDR1 and CDR2 are SGHNT and YYREEE (reference sequence). The CDR3 DNA follows: TGTGCCAGCAGCAAAAGGGACAGGGGAGCTGGAAACACCATATATTTT. It is translated as CASSKRDRGAGNTIYF.

This clonotype was recorded many times. The chain combines TRBV12-3 or TRBV12-4 with TRBJ1-2; 10 positions agree with TRBD1. V lost 7 bases to trimming and J lost 2 bases; unmatched junction nucleotides: 4. The CDR3 has 14 amino acids. CDR3 DNA: TGTGCCAGCACCTCGGGACAGGGGAACTATGGCTACACCTTC. It yields the protein CASTSGQGNYGYTF.

This clonotype was seen at least ten times. This sequence joins TRBV28 and TRBJ2-7; D gene ambiguous. The length of the CDR3 is 15 residues. V was pared by 2 bases and J by 5 bases, with 16 bases between. Germline loops: CDR1 MDHEN, CDR2 SYDVKM. This chain's CDR3 is CASSLAPVGGDEQYF. In DNA form, the CDR3 reads TGTGCCAGCAGTTTAGCGCCTGTTGGTGGGGACGAGCAGTACTTC. Full variable domain (missing parts from reference TRBV28 and TRBJ2-7): DVKVTQSSRYLVKRTGEKVFLECVQDMDHENMFWYRQDPGLGLRLIYFSYDVKMKEKGDIPEGYSVSREKKERFSLILESASTNQTSMYLCASSLAPVGGDEQYFGPGTRLTVT.

This clonotype was observed at least ten times. The rearrangement uses TRBV19 and TRBJ2-2; D perhaps matches TRBD1 (5 bases). This CDR3 has 14 amino acids. Germline V lookup: CDR1 LNHDA, CDR2 SQIVND (reference sequence). V was trimmed by 2 bases and J by 6 bases, leaving 10 bases between them. The CDR3, as DNA: TGTGCCAGTAGTATACAGGGCTCGGCCGGGGAGCTGTTTTTT. Translated: CASSIQGSAGELFF.

This clonotype has only a few counts. V usage is TRBV5-1 and J usage is TRBJ1-4; D ambiguous. V dropped 2 bases and J dropped 0 bases, with 17 bases sitting between them. Germline loops: CDR1 SGHRS, CDR2 YFSETQ. There are 18 residues in the CDR3. Here the CDR3 DNA reads TGCGCCAGCAGCTTAATGGTTGGCAGGTCAGCAACTAATGAAAAACTGTTTTTT. Translating gives CASSLMVGRSATNEKLFF.